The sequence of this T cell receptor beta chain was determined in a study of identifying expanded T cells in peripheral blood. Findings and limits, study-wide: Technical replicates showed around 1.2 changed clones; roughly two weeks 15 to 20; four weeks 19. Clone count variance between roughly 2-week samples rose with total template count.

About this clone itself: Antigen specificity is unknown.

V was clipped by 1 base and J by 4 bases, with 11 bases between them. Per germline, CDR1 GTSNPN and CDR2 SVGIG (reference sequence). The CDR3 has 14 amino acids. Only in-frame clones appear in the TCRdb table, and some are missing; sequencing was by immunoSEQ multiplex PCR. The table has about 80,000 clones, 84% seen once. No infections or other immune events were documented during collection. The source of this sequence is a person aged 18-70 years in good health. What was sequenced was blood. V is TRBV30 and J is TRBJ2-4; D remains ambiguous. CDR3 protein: CAWSDRAGKNIQYF. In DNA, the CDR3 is TGTGCCTGGAGTGACCGGGCCGGGAAAAACATTCAGTACTTC. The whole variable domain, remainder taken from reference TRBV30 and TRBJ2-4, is SQTIHQWPATLVQPVGSPLSLECTVEGTSNPNLYWYRQAAGRGLQLLFYSVGIGQISSEVPQNLSASRPQDRQFILSSKKLLLSDSGFYLCAWSDRAGKNIQYFGAGTRLSVL.